A selection of T cell receptor beta chains follows, all from one sample in a study of vaccination and CD4 T cells after COVID-19. These receptors have no identified antigens. A single record per CDR3 protein comes from TCRdb applying MiXCR to the PCR reads. This sample has 9,500 to 15,000 distinct CDR3 sequences, with more than 40% found just once. Input material: CD4+ T cells from blood, cultured in vitro. Every receptor here comes from a human donor who had recovered from COVID-19. The CDR3 runs from the conserved cysteine through the conserved F or W. The order of the fields is D gene, J gene, clone size, V gene, CDR3 DNA, CDR3 protein. The D gene is left open where the match is weak. Clone size appears in some rows only: once, few, many, or a class for an expanded clone.

>TRBD2|TRBJ2-7|.|TRBV7-9
TGTGCCAGCAGCCCGGGGACTAGCGGCTACGAGCAGTACTTC
CASSPGTSGYEQYF
>TRBD2|TRBJ2-2|few|TRBV24-1
TGTGCCACCAGTGACCCCCGGGGACTAGCCAGCGGGGAGCTGTTTTTT
CATSDPRGLASGELFF
>TRBD2|TRBJ2-3|.|TRBV20-1
TGCAGTGCTAGACGTAGCGGGGGTACAGATACGCAGTATTTT
CSARRSGGTDTQYF
>.|TRBJ2-3|.|TRBV20-1
TGCAGTGCTGGGGAGCGTACAGATACGCAGTATTTT
CSAGERTDTQYF
>.|TRBJ2-5|.|TRBV15
TGTGCCACCAGCAGAGGACCAACGGGCCAAGAGACCCAGTACTTC
CATSRGPTGQETQYF
>.|TRBJ2-7|few|TRBV25-1
TGTGCCAGCAGCCTTGGGCAGGGCCTCGAGCAGTACTTC
CASSLGQGLEQYF
>.|TRBJ1-5|few|TRBV27
TGTGCCAGCAGGGGAGGTGGCAGCAATCAGCCCCAGCATTTT
CASRGGGSNQPQHF
>.|TRBJ1-5|.|TRBV15
TGTGCCACCAGCAGAGAGTGGACTCAGCCCCAGCATTTT
CATSREWTQPQHF
>.|TRBJ2-5|few|TRBV6-2/TRBV6-3
TGTGCCAGCAGTTATGGTGGAAACCAAGAGACCCAGTACTTC
CASSYGGNQETQYF
>TRBD1|TRBJ1-5|.|TRBV6-1
TGTGCCAGCAGTGCGGGACAGATACTCTATAGCAATCAGCCCCAGCATTTT
CASSAGQILYSNQPQHF
>TRBD1|TRBJ1-1|.|TRBV29-1
TGCAGCGCCGTAGACCCAGGGGGCAGAGCTTTCTTT
CSAVDPGGRAFF
>.|TRBJ1-1|.|TRBV19
TGTGCCAGTAGTATACGAGGACCGTGGGGGAACACTGAAGCTTTCTTT
CASSIRGPWGNTEAFF
>.|TRBJ1-1|.|TRBV4-2
TGTGCCAGCAGCCGGTCCGAGGGGGGTCGTCACACTGAAGCTTTCTTT
CASSRSEGGRHTEAFF
>.|TRBJ1-5|.|TRBV5-1
TGCGCCAGCAGCCCCCAGGGGATGGGATATCAGCCCCAGCATTTT
CASSPQGMGYQPQHF
>.|TRBJ1-2|.|TRBV27
TGTGCCGAGCTTGACAAAGGCTACACCTTC
CAELDKGYTF
>.|TRBJ2-3|.|TRBV7-2
TGTGCCAGCAGCTTACTAGGCCCAGATACGCAGTATTTT
CASSLLGPDTQYF
>.|TRBJ2-1|few|TRBV6-5
TGTGCCAGCAGTTTGACGGGCAATGAGCAGTTCTTC
CASSLTGNEQFF
>TRBD2|TRBJ2-2|once|TRBV19
TGTGCCAGTAGCCCCGGGGGGGCGACGGCCGGGGAGCTGTTTTTT
CASSPGGATAGELFF
>.|TRBJ1-1|.|TRBV18
TGTGCCAGCTCACCGGGAGGGGGGGCGAACACTGAAGCTTTCTTT
CASSPGGGANTEAFF
>.|TRBJ2-3|few|TRBV7-2
TGTGCCAGCAGTTCGGGCCGCACAGATACGCAGTATTTT
CASSSGRTDTQYF
>.|TRBJ1-1|.|TRBV6-5
TGTGCCAGCAGTTACTCGATAACCGTCGGCACTGAAGCTTTCTTT
CASSYSITVGTEAFF
>TRBD2|TRBJ2-5|.|TRBV19
TGTGCCAGTAGTATCTTTAGCGGGAAAGCAGAGACCCAGTACTTC
CASSIFSGKAETQYF
>TRBD1|TRBJ1-2|few|TRBV19
TGTGCCAGTAGTAATACCGGGACAGATGGCTACACCTTC
CASSNTGTDGYTF
>.|TRBJ2-3|.|TRBV19
TGTGCCACCACCCCCCAGGGAGGCACAGATACGCAGTATTTT
CATTPQGGTDTQYF
>.|TRBJ1-3|.|TRBV19
TGTGCCAGTACCTTGGGGGCAGGAAGCACCATATATTTT
CASTLGAGSTIYF
>TRBD2|TRBJ2-1|.|TRBV20-1
TGCAGTGCTACTCGGGGGCTAGCGGGCCACAATGAGCAGTTCTTC
CSATRGLAGHNEQFF
>.|TRBJ1-1|few|TRBV27
TGTGCCAGCAGTCCCGCAGGCGCGGGGAACACTGAAGCTTTCTTT
CASSPAGAGNTEAFF
>.|TRBJ2-3|.|TRBV6-2/TRBV6-3
TGTGCCAGCAGTTTATCGGGAGCACCCACAGATACGCAGTATTTT
CASSLSGAPTDTQYF
>.|TRBJ2-3|.|TRBV3-1
TGTGCCAGCAGCCAGAACACCCACACAGATACGCAGTATTTT
CASSQNTHTDTQYF
>.|TRBJ1-5|.|TRBV24-1
TGTGCCACCAGTGACGATAGGACAAATCAGCCCCAGCATTTT
CATSDDRTNQPQHF
>.|TRBJ2-1|few|TRBV7-2
TGTGCCAGCAGCTTAACGGGACGACGGATGTACAATGAGCAGTTCTTC
CASSLTGRRMYNEQFF
>.|TRBJ2-1|.|TRBV20-1
TGCAGTGCTAGCCGGAACAATGAGCAGTTCTTC
CSASRNNEQFF
>TRBD2|TRBJ2-7|.|TRBV20-1
TGCAGTGCCGCTCCGGGACTACCCTACGAGCAGTACTTC
CSAAPGLPYEQYF
>.|TRBJ2-7|few|TRBV20-1
TGCAGTGCTAGAGGGGGGGCAGGGGCCCACTACGAGCAGTACTTC
CSARGGAGAHYEQYF
>TRBD1|TRBJ1-2|.|TRBV20-1
TGCAGTGCTAGAGATCCTGGACAGGGAGACTATGGCTACACCTTC
CSARDPGQGDYGYTF
>TRBD1|TRBJ1-2|.|TRBV12-3/TRBV12-4
TGTGCCAGCAGTTTAGGTTTACAGGGGAATAGCTGTGGCTACACCTTC
CASSLGLQGNSCGYTF
>.|TRBJ2-7|few|TRBV6-1
TGTGCCAGCGGGGGAGTGGAAGCGGGCTCCTACGAGCAGTACTTC
CASGGVEAGSYEQYF
>TRBD1|TRBJ2-1|.|TRBV7-2
TGTGCCAGCAGCTTCAGGGACAGGGGGAATGAGCAGTTCTTC
CASSFRDRGNEQFF
>.|TRBJ1-2|.|TRBV5-1
TGCGCCAGCAGCTTGCCCCCGGGACACACTCTCTATGGCTACACCTTC
CASSLPPGHTLYGYTF
>.|TRBJ1-2|few|TRBV29-1
TGCAGCGTTGGCAGGGGCGACTATGGCTACACCTTC
CSVGRGDYGYTF
>.|TRBJ1-1|.|TRBV19
TGTGCCAGTAAGGGCAGAGTTTCCGCTGAAGCTTTCTTT
CASKGRVSAEAFF
>TRBD1|TRBJ1-2|few|TRBV24-1
TGTGCCACCTCTCGGGACAGCAACTATGGCTACACCTTC
CATSRDSNYGYTF
>TRBD2|TRBJ2-7|.|TRBV28
TGTGCCAGCAGTCACGGAGTAGCGGGGGTTTGGGACGAGCAGTACTTC
CASSHGVAGVWDEQYF
>TRBD1|TRBJ1-2|.|TRBV24-1
TGTGCCACCAGTGACGACGACAGGGGAGGTTATGGCTACACCTTC
CATSDDDRGGYGYTF
>.|TRBJ2-2|.|TRBV6-2/TRBV6-3
TGTGCCAGCAGTTACCGCCACCTTTCGGGCACCGGGGAGCTGTTTTTT
CASSYRHLSGTGELFF
>TRBD1|TRBJ1-2|few|TRBV6-1
TGTGCCAGCAGTCGACAATCCGGGACAGATGGCTACACCTTC
CASSRQSGTDGYTF
>.|TRBJ1-5|.|TRBV27
TGTGCCAGCAGTCCCCGGGGAGGGGTGAGCAATCAGCCCCAGCATTTT
CASSPRGGVSNQPQHF
>TRBD2|TRBJ2-5|.|TRBV19
TGTGCCAGTAGTCCCCTAGCGGGGGGGTCCGGCCAAGAGACCCAGTACTTC
CASSPLAGGSGQETQYF
>TRBD2|TRBJ2-1|once|TRBV7-6
TGTGCCAGCAGCGCGGGACTAGCGGGAGTCCGCAATGAGCAGTTCTTC
CASSAGLAGVRNEQFF
>.|TRBJ1-1|few|TRBV7-8
TGTGCCAGCAGCCGAAGGGCGGGGAACACTGAAGCTTTCTTT
CASSRRAGNTEAFF
>.|TRBJ1-1|few|TRBV12-3/TRBV12-4
TGTGCCAGCAGTCGCGGGACACGGAACACTGAAGCTTTCTTT
CASSRGTRNTEAFF
>.|TRBJ2-5|.|TRBV30
TGTGCCTGGAGTGTACGGGAGACCCAGTACTTC
CAWSVRETQYF
>.|TRBJ1-1|.|TRBV20-1
TGCAGTGCTGGAGCCCTCCGGGGTAGCTATTCGAACACTGAAGCTTTCTTT
CSAGALRGSYSNTEAFF
>.|TRBJ2-7|.|TRBV7-8
TGTGCCAGCAGCTTATTACAGGGTACCCCCTACGAGCAGTACTTC
CASSLLQGTPYEQYF
>.|TRBJ1-5|.|TRBV6-2/TRBV6-3
TGTGCCAGCAGTTTACTGAGTCAGCCCCAGCATTTT
CASSLLSQPQHF